The entry that follows covers one T cell receptor (beta chain) sequence. Antigen: not known. Relapse after autologous stem cell transplantation occurred in every patient, and brentuximab vedotin exposure varied. This sample is part of a study of PD-1 blockade in classical Hodgkin lymphoma. Regarding the study as a whole: Relapsed/refractory patients reportedly had the lowest baseline TCR diversity, below newly diagnosed patients, who were below healthy donors. Compared with baseline, CD4+ but not CD8+ TCR diversity had risen significantly by C4D1. Complete responders' diversity at baseline resembled that of newly diagnosed patients.

This CDR3 is built from 15 residues. The germline gives CDR1 SGDLS, CDR2 YYNGEE. The V gene lost 6 bases and the J gene lost 5 bases, with 20 bases spanning the gap. Profiling relied on immunoSEQ multiplex PCR, and the TCRdb table lists in-frame clones only, not all of them. Counted here are tens of thousands of clones, 88% occurring once; the ten biggest clones make up roughly 10%. J is TRBJ2-5 and V is TRBV9; a weak D match, TRBD1 (6 bases). This sample comprised peripheral blood mononuclear cells (PBMCs), obtained at baseline. The clonotype originates from a human donor with classical Hodgkin lymphoma. CDR3 nucleotide sequence: TGTGCCAGCACCCCAGGGGAGCCCCCTGGGGAGACCCAGTACTTC. This codes for CASTPGEPPGETQYF.